The rows below give T cell receptor beta chains drawn from one sample of a study of blood T cell repertoires in COVID-19. Clones were read by immunoSEQ multiplex PCR, and TCRdb kept only the in-frame ones, dropping some. The repertoire holds roughly 180,000 clones, with 75% to 90% as singletons. The source material was peripheral blood. The receptors were gathered from a man between 65 and 80 years old with active or convalescent COVID-19. The CDR3 runs from the conserved cysteine through the conserved F or W. A D gene is named only where the DNA matches it firmly. The size entry is marked missing in some rows and otherwise reads once, few, many or a size class.

CDR3 length: 15
J gene: TRBJ2-3
V gene: TRBV19
D gene: TRBD2
clone size: .
CDR3 protein: CASRETSGSPDTQYF
CDR3 DNA: TGTGCCAGTAGAGAGACTAGCGGGAGTCCAGATACGCAGTATTTT

CDR3 length: 12
J gene: TRBJ2-1
V gene: TRBV20-1
D gene: .
clone size: .
CDR3 protein: CSASGGTVEQFF
CDR3 DNA: TGCAGTGCTAGTGGCGGGACCGTAGAGCAGTTCTTC

CDR3 length: 12
J gene: TRBJ2-4
V gene: TRBV5-1
D gene: .
clone size: .
CDR3 protein: CAWRGGKNIQYF
CDR3 DNA: TGCGCCTGGAGGGGTGGCAAAAACATTCAGTACTTC

CDR3 length: 14
J gene: TRBJ1-6
V gene: TRBV6-5
D gene: .
clone size: .
CDR3 protein: CASRKGQPKGPLHF
CDR3 DNA: TGTGCCAGCAGGAAGGGACAACCAAAGGGACCCCTCCACTTT

CDR3 length: 17
J gene: TRBJ1-1
V gene: TRBV27
D gene: .
clone size: .
CDR3 protein: CASSSLLRGPSGTEAFF
CDR3 DNA: TGTGCCAGCAGTTCCCTTCTCAGGGGTCCCTCGGGCACTGAAGCTTTCTTT

CDR3 length: 14
J gene: TRBJ2-7
V gene: TRBV9
D gene: TRBD1
clone size: few
CDR3 protein: CASSVSRDSYEQYF
CDR3 DNA: TGTGCCAGCAGCGTAAGCAGGGACAGCTACGAGCAGTACTTC

CDR3 length: 17
J gene: TRBJ2-2
V gene: TRBV27
D gene: TRBD2
clone size: once
CDR3 protein: CASSEGRGSKYTGELFF
CDR3 DNA: TGTGCCAGCAGTGAGGGGCGCGGGAGTAAGTACACCGGGGAGCTGTTTTTT

CDR3 length: 15
J gene: TRBJ2-5
V gene: TRBV7-2
D gene: TRBD1
clone size: .
CDR3 protein: CASSTQDRGGETQYF
CDR3 DNA: TGTGCCAGCAGCACCCAGGACAGGGGCGGGGAGACCCAGTACTTC

CDR3 length: 16
J gene: TRBJ2-7
V gene: TRBV7-8
D gene: .
clone size: .
CDR3 protein: CASSFQGSLHSYEQYF
CDR3 DNA: TGTGCCAGCAGCTTCCAGGGGAGTTTACACTCCTACGAGCAGTACTTC

CDR3 length: 16
J gene: TRBJ2-2
V gene: TRBV27
D gene: .
clone size: .
CDR3 protein: CASSRPQGLIAGELFF
CDR3 DNA: TGTGCCAGCAGTCGACCACAGGGTCTGATTGCCGGGGAGCTGTTTTTT

CDR3 length: 15
J gene: TRBJ2-7
V gene: TRBV28
D gene: TRBD2
clone size: once
CDR3 protein: CASSWRGRGAYEQYF
CDR3 DNA: TGTGCCAGCAGTTGGCGGGGGCGGGGGGCCTACGAGCAGTACTTC

CDR3 length: 18
J gene: TRBJ2-1
V gene: TRBV7-2
D gene: TRBD1
clone size: .
CDR3 protein: CASSLVASTGRNYNEQFF
CDR3 DNA: TGTGCCAGCAGCTTAGTCGCCTCGACAGGGAGAAATTACAATGAGCAGTTCTTC

CDR3 length: 14
J gene: TRBJ2-7
V gene: TRBV27
D gene: .
clone size: .
CDR3 protein: CASSLSEGPYEQYF
CDR3 DNA: TGTGCCAGCAGTTTGTCGGAGGGTCCCTACGAGCAGTACTTC

CDR3 length: 14
J gene: TRBJ2-7
V gene: TRBV6-5
D gene: .
clone size: .
CDR3 protein: CASSAELLRDEQYF
CDR3 DNA: TGTGCCAGCAGCGCAGAACTATTGCGGGACGAGCAGTACTTC

CDR3 length: 15
J gene: TRBJ2-2
V gene: TRBV29-1
D gene: .
clone size: .
CDR3 protein: CSVAGGGVPAGELFF
CDR3 DNA: TGCAGCGTAGCCGGGGGTGGGGTACCGGCCGGGGAGCTGTTTTTT

CDR3 length: 14
J gene: TRBJ2-3
V gene: TRBV2
D gene: TRBD1
clone size: .
CDR3 protein: CASRDRVETDTQYF
CDR3 DNA: TGTGCCAGCCGTGACAGGGTAGAGACAGATACGCAGTATTTT

CDR3 length: 13
J gene: TRBJ1-1
V gene: TRBV6-5
D gene: .
clone size: .
CDR3 protein: CASRERAGLKAFF
CDR3 DNA: TGTGCCAGCAGAGAGCGGGCAGGGCTTAAAGCTTTCTTT

CDR3 length: 13
J gene: TRBJ2-7
V gene: TRBV29-1
D gene: TRBD1
clone size: .
CDR3 protein: CSVEVGTAYEQYF
CDR3 DNA: TGCAGCGTTGAGGTTGGGACAGCCTACGAGCAGTACTTC

CDR3 length: 13
J gene: TRBJ2-1
V gene: TRBV12-3/TRBV12-4
D gene: TRBD1
clone size: few
CDR3 protein: CASSTGTANEQFF
CDR3 DNA: TGTGCCAGCAGTACGGGGACAGCGAATGAGCAGTTCTTC

CDR3 length: 14
J gene: TRBJ1-4
V gene: TRBV6-5
D gene: .
clone size: .
CDR3 protein: CASRMGNRNEKLFF
CDR3 DNA: TGTGCCAGTAGAATGGGCAATAGGAATGAAAAACTGTTTTTT

CDR3 length: 15
J gene: TRBJ1-5
V gene: TRBV15
D gene: .
clone size: .
CDR3 protein: CATSPGVVSNQPQHF
CDR3 DNA: TGTGCCACCAGCCCAGGGGTTGTGAGCAATCAGCCCCAGCATTTT

CDR3 length: 13
J gene: TRBJ1-6
V gene: TRBV3-1/TRBV3-2
D gene: TRBD1
clone size: .
CDR3 protein: CASSQRTGLHLHF
CDR3 DNA: TGTGCCAGCAGCCAACGGACAGGGTTACACCTCCACTTT

CDR3 length: 17
J gene: TRBJ1-2
V gene: TRBV19
D gene: TRBD1
clone size: .
CDR3 protein: CASSRRGQGIEDYGYTF
CDR3 DNA: TGTGCCAGTAGTAGGAGGGGACAGGGGATCGAGGACTATGGCTACACCTTC

CDR3 length: 14
J gene: TRBJ1-2
V gene: TRBV18
D gene: .
clone size: .
CDR3 protein: CASSPPTANYGYTF
CDR3 DNA: TGTGCCAGCTCACCACCGACAGCCAACTATGGCTACACCTTC

CDR3 length: 15
J gene: TRBJ2-5
V gene: TRBV28
D gene: .
clone size: .
CDR3 protein: CASTSAPVGEETQYF
CDR3 DNA: TGTGCCAGCACCTCGGCCCCTGTAGGAGAAGAGACCCAGTACTTC

CDR3 length: 14
J gene: TRBJ2-7
V gene: TRBV19
D gene: TRBD1
clone size: .
CDR3 protein: CASSHRGQGNEQYF
CDR3 DNA: TGTGCCAGTAGTCACCGTGGACAGGGGAACGAGCAGTACTTC

CDR3 length: 15
J gene: TRBJ2-5
V gene: TRBV5-1
D gene: TRBD1
clone size: .
CDR3 protein: CASSFGQGGSETQYF
CDR3 DNA: TGCGCCAGCAGCTTCGGACAGGGGGGTTCGGAGACCCAGTACTTC

CDR3 length: 13
J gene: TRBJ2-1
V gene: TRBV27
D gene: .
clone size: .
CDR3 protein: CASRTFGNNEQFF
CDR3 DNA: TGTGCCAGCCGGACATTTGGGAACAATGAGCAGTTCTTC

CDR3 length: 17
J gene: TRBJ1-3
V gene: TRBV7-8
D gene: .
clone size: once
CDR3 protein: CASSGPGLLASGNTIYF
CDR3 DNA: TGTGCCAGCAGCGGCCCGGGACTCCTTGCCTCTGGAAACACCATATATTTT

CDR3 length: 15
J gene: TRBJ1-5
V gene: TRBV28
D gene: .
clone size: .
CDR3 protein: CASSLRGGGNQPQHF
CDR3 DNA: TGTGCCAGCAGTTTAAGGGGGGGCGGCAATCAGCCCCAGCATTTT

CDR3 length: 14
J gene: TRBJ1-1
V gene: TRBV6-2/TRBV6-3
D gene: .
clone size: .
CDR3 protein: CASSLKGGNTEAFF
CDR3 DNA: TGTGCCAGCAGTTTAAAAGGGGGTAACACTGAAGCTTTCTTT

CDR3 length: 17
J gene: TRBJ1-3
V gene: TRBV7-2
D gene: .
clone size: .
CDR3 protein: CASSSRTGTNSGNTIYF
CDR3 DNA: TGTGCCAGCAGCTCACGGACGGGAACCAACTCTGGAAACACCATATATTTT

CDR3 length: 13
J gene: TRBJ1-4
V gene: TRBV28
D gene: .
clone size: .
CDR3 protein: CASSSPSGEKLFF
CDR3 DNA: TGTGCCAGCAGCTCACCATCGGGGGAAAAACTGTTTTTT

CDR3 length: 15
J gene: TRBJ2-1
V gene: TRBV5-5
D gene: TRBD2
clone size: .
CDR3 protein: CASRQLAGGPNEQFF
CDR3 DNA: TGTGCCAGCAGGCAACTAGCGGGGGGGCCCAATGAGCAGTTCTTC

CDR3 length: 11
J gene: TRBJ1-2
V gene: TRBV20-1
D gene: .
clone size: .
CDR3 protein: CSDKGDYGYTF
CDR3 DNA: TGCAGTGATAAGGGGGACTATGGCTACACCTTC

CDR3 length: 18
J gene: TRBJ1-5
V gene: TRBV11-2
D gene: TRBD1
clone size: .
CDR3 protein: CASRSRKSTGGVNQPQHF
CDR3 DNA: TGTGCCAGCAGATCAAGGAAATCGACAGGGGGCGTCAATCAGCCCCAGCATTTT

CDR3 length: 14
J gene: TRBJ1-1
V gene: TRBV7-2
D gene: TRBD1
clone size: .
CDR3 protein: CASSLRQGNTEAFF
CDR3 DNA: TGTGCCAGCAGCTTAAGACAGGGTAACACTGAAGCTTTCTTT

CDR3 length: 13
J gene: TRBJ2-7
V gene: TRBV12-3/TRBV12-4
D gene: TRBD2
clone size: .
CDR3 protein: CASSLVGGNRVDF
CDR3 DNA: TGTGCCAGCAGTTTGGTGGGAGGGAATAGGGTGGACTTC

CDR3 length: 17
J gene: TRBJ2-3
V gene: TRBV18
D gene: TRBD1
clone size: .
CDR3 protein: CASSPLTGELVTDTQYF
CDR3 DNA: TGTGCCAGCTCACCACTTACAGGGGAATTAGTCACAGATACGCAGTATTTT

CDR3 length: 15
J gene: TRBJ2-2
V gene: TRBV7-2
D gene: TRBD1
clone size: few
CDR3 protein: CASSPSGGRTGELFF
CDR3 DNA: TGTGCCAGCAGCCCCTCAGGGGGCAGAACCGGGGAGCTGTTTTTT

CDR3 length: 13
J gene: TRBJ1-4
V gene: TRBV30
D gene: .
clone size: .
CDR3 protein: CAWDPGVGEKLFF
CDR3 DNA: TGTGCCTGGGACCCCGGGGTGGGTGAAAAACTGTTTTTT

CDR3 length: 13
J gene: TRBJ2-2
V gene: TRBV6-5
D gene: TRBD1
clone size: many
CDR3 protein: CASSTRGPGELFF
CDR3 DNA: TGTGCCAGCAGCACCAGGGGGCCCGGGGAGCTGTTTTTT

CDR3 length: 14
J gene: TRBJ1-2
V gene: TRBV19
D gene: TRBD1
clone size: .
CDR3 protein: CASLRQGGHYGYTF
CDR3 DNA: TGTGCCAGCCTTCGACAGGGGGGACACTATGGCTACACCTTC

CDR3 length: 17
J gene: TRBJ2-2
V gene: TRBV28
D gene: .
clone size: .
CDR3 protein: CASSLKQGRGNTGELFF
CDR3 DNA: TGTGCCAGCAGTTTAAAACAGGGACGTGGGAACACCGGGGAGCTGTTTTTT

CDR3 length: 13
J gene: TRBJ2-2
V gene: TRBV10-1
D gene: .
clone size: .
CDR3 protein: CATRSTNTGELFF
CDR3 DNA: TGCGCCACCCGGTCTACGAACACCGGGGAGCTGTTTTTT

CDR3 length: 13
J gene: TRBJ1-2
V gene: TRBV2
D gene: .
clone size: .
CDR3 protein: CASSVVRGRGYTF
CDR3 DNA: TGTGCCAGCAGTGTGGTCAGGGGAAGGGGCTACACCTTC

CDR3 length: 13
J gene: TRBJ2-1
V gene: TRBV19
D gene: TRBD1
clone size: .
CDR3 protein: CATGTGRYNEQFF
CDR3 DNA: TGTGCCACGGGGACAGGGAGGTACAATGAGCAGTTCTTC

CDR3 length: 14
J gene: TRBJ2-3
V gene: TRBV28
D gene: .
clone size: .
CDR3 protein: CASNLGGATDTQYF
CDR3 DNA: TGTGCCAGCAACTTAGGGGGGGCTACAGATACGCAGTATTTT

CDR3 length: 14
J gene: TRBJ2-6
V gene: TRBV19
D gene: .
clone size: once
CDR3 protein: CASSIAAGANVLTF
CDR3 DNA: TGTGCCAGTAGTATTGCGGCTGGGGCCAACGTCCTGACTTTC

CDR3 length: 15
J gene: TRBJ2-3
V gene: TRBV6-5
D gene: TRBD2
clone size: .
CDR3 protein: CASSYLAGGRDTQYF
CDR3 DNA: TGTGCCAGCAGTTACTTAGCGGGAGGGAGGGATACGCAGTATTTT

CDR3 length: 13
J gene: TRBJ2-3
V gene: TRBV27
D gene: TRBD2
clone size: .
CDR3 protein: CASAQRGTDTQYF
CDR3 DNA: TGTGCCAGCGCGCAGCGGGGGACAGATACGCAGTATTTT

CDR3 length: 13
J gene: TRBJ2-1
V gene: TRBV24-1
D gene: .
clone size: .
CDR3 protein: CATSDWTVNEQFF
CDR3 DNA: TGTGCCACCAGTGATTGGACAGTTAACGAGCAGTTCTTC

CDR3 length: 16
J gene: TRBJ1-2
V gene: TRBV30
D gene: .
clone size: .
CDR3 protein: CAWSVMGPGINYGYTF
CDR3 DNA: TGTGCCTGGAGTGTAATGGGGCCTGGGATCAACTATGGCTACACCTTC

CDR3 length: 14
J gene: TRBJ1-4
V gene: TRBV4-1
D gene: .
clone size: .
CDR3 protein: CASSQGEGDEKLFF
CDR3 DNA: TGCGCCAGCAGCCAAGGGGAGGGGGATGAAAAACTGTTTTTT

CDR3 length: 14
J gene: TRBJ2-5
V gene: TRBV2
D gene: .
clone size: .
CDR3 protein: CASRTAWGEMTQYF
CDR3 DNA: TGTGCCAGCAGAACGGCTTGGGGCGAGATGACCCAGTACTTC